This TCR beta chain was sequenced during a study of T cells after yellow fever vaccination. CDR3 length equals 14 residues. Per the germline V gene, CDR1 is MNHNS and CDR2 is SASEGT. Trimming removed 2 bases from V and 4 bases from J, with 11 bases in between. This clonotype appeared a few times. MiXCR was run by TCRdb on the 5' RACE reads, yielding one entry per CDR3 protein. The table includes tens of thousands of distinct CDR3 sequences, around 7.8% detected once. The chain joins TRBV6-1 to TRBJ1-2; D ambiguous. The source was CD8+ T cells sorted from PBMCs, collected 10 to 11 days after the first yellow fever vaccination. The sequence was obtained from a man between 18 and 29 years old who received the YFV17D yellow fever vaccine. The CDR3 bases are TGTGCCAGCAGTGAATTAGGACTCACCTATGGCTACACCTTC. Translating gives CASSELGLTYGYTF.